The text below deals with one TCR beta chain. This entry is derived from a study of T cells in Graves' hyperthyroidism and ophthalmopathy. The investigators amplified TCR beta CDR3 regions from RNA transcripts. The TCR CDR3 first-round RT-PCR relied on the HTBI primer set. TCRdb itself ran the multiplex PCR reads through MiXCR, one entry per CDR3 protein. The table has some 600,000 distinct CDR3 sequences, over 11% seen once; the top ten hold 5.5% to 7.5%. Source material: blood. The TCR sequence derives from a woman aged 30 to 39 with Graves' hyperthyroidism that later progressed to Graves' ophthalmopathy.

CDR3 residues: CASSIQGVNTGELFF. DNA of the CDR3: TGTGCCAGTAGTATACAGGGAGTTAACACCGGGGAGCTGTTTTTT. V usage is TRBV19 and J usage is TRBJ2-2, with D perhaps assigned TRBD1 or TRBD2 (5 bases each). V dropped 2 bases and J dropped 2 bases, with 9 bases sitting between them. CDR3 size: 15 residues. From germline, CDR1 is LNHDA and CDR2 SQIVND (reference sequence).